This T cell receptor (beta chain) was recovered during a study of CD8+CD57+ T cells in acquired aplastic anemia. Study-level information: DNA from sorted CD4+ and CD8+ cells averaged about 3.2 ug. General study points: Patients and controls turned out to have approximately 29 CD8+ CDR3 sequences in common. A significant difference in CD8+ Simpson's diversity between patients and controls was not found.

In its sample, this clonotype was seen a few times. Its cognate antigen is unknown. Germline CDR1 and CDR2: SNHLY and FYNNEI. V was cut by 8 bases and J by 1 base, with 11 bases left in between. The CDR3 totals 13 residues. Patients who underwent sequencing had shown CD8+CD57+ cell expansion by flow cytometry. By the time of blood sampling, patients had still received no therapy. TCR beta VDJ and CDR3 were profiled, and genomic DNA was the template. TCRdb reprocessed the reads with MiXCR, giving one entry per CDR3 protein. The sample gives a few hundred thousand distinct CDR3 sequences, under 60% of which show up once; 1.3% is in the top ten.

V and J are TRBV2 and TRBJ2-5, with a weak D call TRBD1 (6 bases). Sequenced material: sorted CD4+, CD8+, or CD8+CD57+ T cells (not recorded which) from PBMCs. The sequence was obtained from a human donor with aplastic anemia. Written as DNA, the CDR3 is TGTGCCAGCTATTCCAGGGGCCAAGAGACCCAGTACTTC. Translated, it gives CASYSRGQETQYF.